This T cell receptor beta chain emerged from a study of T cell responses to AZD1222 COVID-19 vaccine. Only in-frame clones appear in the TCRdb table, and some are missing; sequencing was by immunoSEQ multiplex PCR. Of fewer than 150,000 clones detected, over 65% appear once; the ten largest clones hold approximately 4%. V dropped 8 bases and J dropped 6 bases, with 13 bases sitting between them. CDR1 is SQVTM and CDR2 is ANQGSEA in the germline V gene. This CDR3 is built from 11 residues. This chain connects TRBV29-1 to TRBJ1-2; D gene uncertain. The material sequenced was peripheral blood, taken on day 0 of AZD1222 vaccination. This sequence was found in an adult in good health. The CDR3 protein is CSSRGVDGYTF. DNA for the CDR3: TGCAGCTCCCGTGGGGTGGATGGCTACACCTTC.